These 31 T cell receptor beta chains were sequenced from one sample in a study of blood T cell repertoires in COVID-19. Only in-frame clones appear in the TCRdb table, and some are missing; sequencing was by immunoSEQ multiplex PCR. The sample includes about 140,000 clones, about 90% seen only once; the top ten take 10% to 13%. Specimen: peripheral blood. Receptor source: a man aged 55 to 70 with active or convalescent COVID-19.

The chain is built from TRBV11-3 and TRBJ2-1; 10 bases fit TRBD2. Germline trimming cut 4 bases from V and 12 bases from J; bases unmatched to any gene: 3. Per germline, CDR1 SGHNT and CDR2 YENEEA. This CDR3 is 12 amino acids long. This CDR3 is CASSSASGRQFF. CDR3 DNA: TGTGCCAGCAGCTCCGCTAGCGGGAGGCAGTTCTTC.

CDR3 amino acids: CASSFQGRDEAFF. In nucleotides, the CDR3 is TGTGCCAGCAGCTTTCAGGGAAGGGATGAAGCTTTCTTT. The chain couples TRBV11-2 to TRBJ1-1, with a tentative D call TRBD1 (5 bases). The germline V gene encodes CDR1 SGHAT and CDR2 FQNNGV. This CDR3 has 13 residues. The V end was cut by 3 bases, the J end by 7 bases, with 12 bases between.

The CDR3 sequence is CASSQPTGVENSNQPQHF. The CDR3, as DNA: TGTGCCAGCAGCCAACCGACAGGAGTAGAGAATAGCAATCAGCCCCAGCATTTT. V gene TRBV3-1 (or the pseudogene TRBV3-2) combines with J gene TRBJ1-5, with D maybe TRBD1 (6 bases). The CDR3 runs 18 residues. Per the germline V gene, CDR1 is LGHDT and CDR2 is YNNKEL (reference sequence). Trimming left V 2 bases short and J 0 bases short, with 17 bases between.

CDR3: CASTSRQDNEQFF. CDR3 bases: TGTGCCAGTACCTCCAGACAGGACAATGAGCAGTTCTTC. The chain employs TRBV19 and TRBJ2-1; TRBD1 might be the D (6 bases). The V end lost 7 bases, the J end lost 5 bases, and 12 bases lay between the germline ends. This CDR3 is 13 amino acids long. The germline V gene encodes CDR1 LNHDA and CDR2 SQIVND (reference sequence).

The chain has TRBV6-5 and TRBJ2-1, with 9 nucleotides matching TRBD1. Germline V gene data show CDR1 as MNHEY and CDR2 as SVGAGI. The CDR3 loop spans 16 amino acids. Losses at the gene ends were 0 bases for V and 6 bases for J; bases not matched to a gene: 6. The CDR3 region is CASSYSSRTGANEQFF. The CDR3 DNA reads TGTGCCAGCAGTTACTCGAGTCGGACAGGGGCCAATGAGCAGTTCTTC.

This clone is a singleton in its sample. The chain combines TRBV7-9 with TRBJ1-4; weak D call: TRBD1 (6 bases). V lost 2 bases to trimming and J lost 0 bases, with 10 bases between them. CDR1 is SEHNR, CDR2 FQNEAQ, per germline (reference sequence). The CDR3 is 16 amino acids. CDR3 sequence reads: CASSLTGTTTNEKLFF. DNA of the CDR3: TGTGCCAGCAGCTTAACAGGGACCACAACTAATGAAAAACTGTTTTTT.

This chain connects TRBV28 to TRBJ1-6; possibly TRBD1 for D (6 bases). V shed 4 bases and J shed 10 bases, with 17 bases lying between them. The CDR3 sequence is 15 residues long. Germline loops: CDR1 MDHEN, CDR2 SYDVKM. CDR3 protein: CASSSNRVIHSPLHF. The CDR3 DNA reads TGTGCCAGCAGTTCTAACAGGGTTATTCACTCACCCCTCCACTTT.

The table lists this clone with a few counts. The chain uses TRBV19 and TRBJ2-5; TRBD2 aligns across 7 bases. With 4 bases clipped from V and 5 bases from J, the junction kept 10 bases outside the gene matches. Per the germline V gene, CDR1 is LNHDA and CDR2 is SQIVND (reference sequence). This CDR3 has 15 residues. DNA for the CDR3: TGTGCCAGTAGTACAGGTTGGACTAGTTGGGAGACCCAGTACTTC. The encoded protein is CASSTGWTSWETQYF.

This chain connects TRBV4-2 to TRBJ2-7; 11 bases are shared with TRBD2. The CDR3 loop spans 16 amino acids. Germline V gene data show CDR1 as LGHNA and CDR2 as YNFKEQ. The J segment lost 4 bases and the V segment lost 3 bases, leaving 8 bases of the junction unmatched. This CDR3 reads CASSHLIAGGGYEQYF. The CDR3 nucleotides read TGTGCCAGCAGCCATCTCATAGCGGGAGGGGGGTACGAGCAGTACTTC.

V gene TRBV6-6 combines with J gene TRBJ1-1, with D maybe TRBD1 (6 bases). V was cut by 4 bases and J by 1 base, with 10 bases left in between. The CDR3 is 14 residues long. Germline CDR1 reads MNHNY; CDR2 reads SVGAGI (reference sequence). CDR3 in amino acids: CASSLDSPNTEAFF. The CDR3 nucleotides read TGTGCCAGCAGTTTGGACAGCCCGAACACTGAAGCTTTCTTT.

This sequence joins TRBV2 and TRBJ2-7; a weak D match, TRBD1 (5 bases). This CDR3 has 13 residues. The V end lost 6 bases, the J end lost 1 base, and 10 bases lay between the germline ends. Germline V gives CDR1 SNHLY, CDR2 FYNNEI. CDR3 in amino acids: CASRVDSSYEQYF. The CDR3 DNA sequence: TGTGCCAGCAGGGTTGACAGTTCCTACGAGCAGTACTTC.

This chain uses TRBV3-1 (or the pseudogene TRBV3-2) with TRBJ1-2, with 8 bases fitting TRBD1. The CDR3 is 13 residues long. With 4 bases clipped from V and 6 bases from J, the junction kept 4 bases outside the gene matches. Per germline, CDR1 LGHDT and CDR2 YNNKEL (reference sequence). The CDR3 sequence: CASSRTGKNGYTF. The CDR3 bases are TGTGCCAGCAGCCGGACAGGGAAGAATGGCTACACCTTC.

Judged by abundance, this clone is medium-sized (0.01 to 0.1%). The chain has TRBV19 and TRBJ2-5; a possible D gene is TRBD2 (5 bases). Trimming shortened V by 3 bases and J by 1 base, and 6 bases separated the two germline ends. Germline CDR1 LNHDA, CDR2 SQIVND (reference sequence). CDR3 length: 13 residues. The CDR3 DNA follows: TGTGCCAGTAGTATGGGAGCCCAAGAGACCCAGTACTTC. Its translation is CASSMGAQETQYF.

This clone was detected once. CDR3 sequence reads: CASSLDRVQYEQYF. CDR3 DNA: TGTGCCAGCAGCCTAGACAGGGTTCAGTACGAGCAGTACTTC. The chain has TRBV28 and TRBJ2-7, with 7 bases identical to TRBD1. CDR3 length: 14 amino acids. Germline trimming cut 6 bases from V and 4 bases from J; bases unmatched to any gene: 9. The V gene's germline CDR1 is MDHEN and CDR2 SYDVKM.

The V call is TRBV25-1, the J call TRBJ2-5, with a possible D match to TRBD2 (7 bases). This CDR3 has 15 residues. The V end lost 10 bases, the J end lost 6 bases, and 24 bases lay between the germline ends. The germline V gene encodes CDR1 MGHDK and CDR2 SYGVNS. CDR3 coding DNA: TGTGCCACCTCTGATGGGGGGGCCGAGGGGCAGACCCAGTACTTC. Encoded protein: CATSDGGAEGQTQYF. The variable domain in full, with the rest retrieved from reference TRBV25-1 and TRBJ2-5, is EADIYQTPRYLVIGTGKKITLECSQTMGHDKMYWYQQDPGMELHLIHYSYGVNSTEKGDLSSESTVSRIRTEHFPLTLESARPSHTSQYLCATSDGGAEGQTQYFGPGTRLLVL.

This chain joins TRBV28 and TRBJ2-7; 11 bases are a match to TRBD1. Trimming cost V 6 bases and J 6 bases; bases outside gene matches: 13. CDR1 and CDR2 (germline): MDHEN, SYDVKM. There are 16 residues in the CDR3. CDR3 region: CASRRKHGQGAREQYF. As DNA, the CDR3 is TGTGCCAGCAGGCGGAAACACGGACAGGGGGCTCGCGAGCAGTACTTC. The full variable domain, with the rest looked up from reference TRBV28 and TRBJ2-7, is DVKVTQSSRYLVKRTGEKVFLECVQDMDHENMFWYRQDPGLGLRLIYFSYDVKMKEKGDIPEGYSVSREKKERFSLILESASTNQTSMYLCASRRKHGQGAREQYFGPGTRLTVT.

CDR3 residues: CASSLETVNYGYTF. CDR3 DNA sequence: TGTGCCAGCAGCTTAGAGACAGTCAACTATGGCTACACCTTC. This sequence joins TRBV7-9 and TRBJ1-2; D might be TRBD1 (5 bases). The CDR3 has 14 residues. In germline, CDR1 is SEHNR, CDR2 FQNEAQ (reference sequence). Between the trimmed V and J ends, which lost 1 base and 2 bases, there was a span of 8 bases.

This clone was recorded once. The chain carries TRBV6-2 or TRBV6-3 and TRBJ2-7; 7 bases are shared with TRBD2. Germline V gives CDR1 MNHEY, CDR2 SVGEGT. Trimming took 4 bases from V and 0 from J; bases not matched to a gene: 3. CDR3 size: 14 residues. The CDR3 region is CASSFGTNSYEQYF. CDR3 DNA sequence: TGTGCCAGCAGTTTTGGGACTAACTCCTACGAGCAGTACTTC.

This chain connects TRBV19 to TRBJ2-3; D possibly corresponds to TRBD1 (6 bases). CDR3 length equals 14 residues. The V end lost 4 bases, the J end lost 0 bases, and 8 bases lay between the germline ends. CDR1 LNHDA and CDR2 SQIVND come from the germline V gene (reference sequence). For the CDR3, the DNA is TGTGCCAGTAGTACCAGGGGTAGCACAGATACGCAGTATTTT. It translates to CASSTRGSTDTQYF.

The sample holds one count of this clone. Different DNA sequences within this sample yield the same CDR3. CDR3 coding DNA: TGTGCCTGGAGTGTACTTGCAACTAATGAAAAACTGTTTTTT. Protein product: CAWSVLATNEKLFF. The chain has TRBV30 and TRBJ1-4; D is undetermined. The V gene lost 0 bases and the J gene lost 0 bases, with 5 bases spanning the gap. Germline assignment: CDR1 GTSNPN and CDR2 SVGIG (reference sequence). The CDR3 sequence is 14 residues long.

The CDR3 sequence: CTSSQDHRGITEAFF. CDR3 in DNA: TGCACCAGCAGCCAAGATCACAGGGGGATCACTGAAGCTTTCTTT. This chain uses TRBV1 with TRBJ1-1; the table's D call, TRBD1, was not checked against the DNA. TRBV1 is recorded as a pseudogene. The CDR3 is 15 residues long.

The V call is TRBV11-2, the J call TRBJ2-7; 9 positions match TRBD1. The junction had 6 bases not matched to a gene; V was cut back by 3 bases and J by 6 bases. CDR1 and CDR2 from the germline V gene are SGHAT and FQNNGV. This CDR3 region has 14 residues. CDR3 DNA: TGTGCCAGCAGCTTTCGGGACAGGGTCGGCGAGCAGTACTTC. Protein sequence: CASSFRDRVGEQYF. The complete variable domain, with remaining parts taken from reference TRBV11-2 and TRBJ2-7, reads EAGVAQSPRYKIIEKRQSVAFWCNPISGHATLYWYQQILGQGPKLLIQFQNNGVVDDSQLPKDRFSAERLKGVDSTLKIQPAKLEDSAVYLCASSFRDRVGEQYFGPGTRLTVT.

This clone was detected once. This sequence joins TRBV19 and TRBJ2-1, with TRBD1 matching 9 bases. Trimming cost V 8 bases and J 3 bases; bases outside gene matches: 2. Per the germline V gene, CDR1 is LNHDA and CDR2 is SQIVND (reference sequence). The CDR3 is 13 amino acids. The CDR3 loop is CASWGQGYNEQFF. The CDR3 DNA sequence: TGTGCCAGTTGGGGACAGGGCTACAATGAGCAGTTCTTC. The whole variable domain, filled in from reference TRBV19 and TRBJ2-1, reads DGGITQSPKYLFRKEGQNVTLSCEQNLNHDAMYWYRQDPGQGLRLIYYSQIVNDFQKGDIAEGYSVSREKKESFPLTVTSAQKNPTAFYLCASWGQGYNEQFFGPGTRLTVL.

The gene calls are TRBV29-1 and TRBJ2-7, with D perhaps TRBD2 (6 bases). The CDR3 is 16 amino acids. Trimming left V 1 base short and J 2 bases short, with 18 bases between. Germline assignment: CDR1 SQVTM and CDR2 ANQGSEA. The CDR3 loop reads CSVEGGFAGPTYEQYF. CDR3 bases: TGCAGCGTTGAAGGGGGGTTTGCGGGACCCACCTACGAGCAGTACTTC.

The rearrangement links TRBV28 to TRBJ1-1; a weak D match, TRBD1 (6 bases). Germline-derived CDR1 and CDR2 are MDHEN and SYDVKM. Between the trimmed V and J ends, which lost 5 bases and 8 bases, there was a span of 18 bases. This CDR3 spans 14 amino acids. This CDR3 is CASSDLQGSPEAFF. The CDR3 coding sequence is TGTGCCAGCAGTGACCTTCAGGGGTCCCCCGAAGCTTTCTTT.

V gene TRBV29-1 combines with J gene TRBJ2-2, with 9 bases fitting TRBD1. There are 14 residues in the CDR3. The germline gives CDR1 SQVTM, CDR2 ANQGSEA. J was trimmed by 3 bases and V by 7 bases; bases with no gene match: 6. CDR3 in DNA: TGCAGCGCGTGGACAGGGGCGGACACCGGGGAGCTGTTTTTT. Protein sequence: CSAWTGADTGELFF.

The V and J genes are TRBV20-1 and TRBJ1-1, with D perhaps matching TRBD1 (5 bases). The CDR3 totals 11 residues. V was clipped by 7 bases and J by 1 base, with 7 bases between them. From germline, CDR1 is DFQATT and CDR2 SNEGSKA (reference sequence). The CDR3 protein is CSGQRNTEAFF. The CDR3 bases are TGCAGTGGACAGCGGAACACTGAAGCTTTCTTT.

This clone has just one count. The chain employs TRBV6-5 and TRBJ1-1; D might be TRBD1 (6 bases). The V end was cut by 8 bases, the J end by 5 bases, with 18 bases between. The CDR3 contains 14 residues. Looked up from germline, CDR1 is MNHEY and CDR2 is SVGAGI. CDR3 region: CASPNAGVGTEAFF. The CDR3 coding sequence is TGTGCCAGCCCCAATGCAGGGGTAGGAACTGAAGCTTTCTTT.

Only a few counts were recorded for this clone. The chain joins TRBV2 to TRBJ2-5, with D possibly being TRBD2 (5 bases). Trimming shortened V by 5 bases and J by 6 bases, and 10 bases separated the two germline ends. CDR1 is SNHLY, CDR2 FYNNEI, per germline. The CDR3 totals 12 residues. This CDR3 reads CASSRGRQTQYF. In DNA form, the CDR3 reads TGTGCCAGCAGTCGAGGGAGACAGACCCAGTACTTC.

This clone occurred once. This chain links TRBV11-2 with TRBJ2-6; possible D gene TRBD1, 5 bases. V was pared by 3 bases and J by 2 bases, with 17 bases between. The CDR3 runs 18 residues. The germline V gene has CDR1 SGHAT and CDR2 FQNNGV. The CDR3 DNA reads as TGTGCCAGCAGCTTTCTCTATATGGGGCTACCTGGGGCCAACGTCCTGACTTTC. Translating gives CASSFLYMGLPGANVLTF.

The V and J genes are TRBV7-2 and TRBJ1-3; maybe TRBD1 (6 bases). Per germline, CDR1 SGHTA and CDR2 FQGNSA. The V and J ends lost 2 bases and 0 bases respectively, with 14 bases between them. This CDR3 has 17 amino acids. CDR3 coding DNA: TGTGCCAGCAGCTTATCAGGGGCGCCACCCTCTGGAAACACCATATATTTT. This encodes CASSLSGAPPSGNTIYF.